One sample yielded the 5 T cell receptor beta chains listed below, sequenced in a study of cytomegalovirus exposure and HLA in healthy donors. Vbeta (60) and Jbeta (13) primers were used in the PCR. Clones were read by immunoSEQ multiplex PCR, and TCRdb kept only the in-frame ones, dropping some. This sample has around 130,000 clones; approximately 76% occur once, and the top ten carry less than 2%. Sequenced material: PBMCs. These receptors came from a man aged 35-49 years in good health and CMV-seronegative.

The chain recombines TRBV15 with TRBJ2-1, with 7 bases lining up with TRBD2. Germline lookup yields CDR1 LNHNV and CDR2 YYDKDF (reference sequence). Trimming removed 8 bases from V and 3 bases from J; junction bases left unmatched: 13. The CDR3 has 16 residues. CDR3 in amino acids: CATGASGGGVYNEQFF. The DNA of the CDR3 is TGTGCCACCGGGGCGTCGGGGGGAGGGGTCTACAATGAGCAGTTCTTC.

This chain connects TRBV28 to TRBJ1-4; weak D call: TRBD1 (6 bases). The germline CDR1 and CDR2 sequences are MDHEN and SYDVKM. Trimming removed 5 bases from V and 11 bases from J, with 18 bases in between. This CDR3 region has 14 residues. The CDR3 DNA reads TGTGCCAGCAGTCCACAGGGTCCCGCGTGGAAACTGTTTTTT. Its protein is CASSPQGPAWKLFF.

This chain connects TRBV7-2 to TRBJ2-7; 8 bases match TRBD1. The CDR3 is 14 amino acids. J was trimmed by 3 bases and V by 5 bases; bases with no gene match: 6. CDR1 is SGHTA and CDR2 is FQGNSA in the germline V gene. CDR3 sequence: CASSRGTGGYEQYF. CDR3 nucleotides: TGTGCCAGCAGCCGGGGGACAGGTGGCTACGAGCAGTACTTC.

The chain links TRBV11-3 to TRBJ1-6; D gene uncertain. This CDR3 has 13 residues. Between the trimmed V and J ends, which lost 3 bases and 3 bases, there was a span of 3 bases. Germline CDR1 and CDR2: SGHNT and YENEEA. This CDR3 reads CASSFNYNSPLHF. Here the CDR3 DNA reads TGTGCCAGCAGCTTCAACTATAATTCACCCCTCCACTTT. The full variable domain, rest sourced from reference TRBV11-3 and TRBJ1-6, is EAGVVQSPRYKIIEKKQPVAFWCNPISGHNTLYWYLQNLGQGPELLIRYENEEAVDDSQLPKDRFSAERLKGVDSTLKIQPAELGDSAVYLCASSFNYNSPLHFGNGTRLTVT.

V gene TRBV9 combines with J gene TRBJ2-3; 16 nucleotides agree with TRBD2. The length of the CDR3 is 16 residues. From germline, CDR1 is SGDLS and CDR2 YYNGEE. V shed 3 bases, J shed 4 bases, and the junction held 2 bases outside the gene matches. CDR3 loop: CASSEGLAGGADTQYF. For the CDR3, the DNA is TGTGCCAGCAGCGAGGGACTAGCGGGAGGGGCAGATACGCAGTATTTT.